A single sample is the source of the 23 T cell receptor beta chains below, sequenced in a study of T cells after yellow fever vaccination. MiXCR was run by TCRdb on the 5' RACE reads, yielding one entry per CDR3 protein. The top ten clones hold about 0.73% of a sample with under 150,000 distinct CDR3 sequences, 7.7% of them seen once. The sample in question was CD4+ T cells sorted from PBMCs, obtained 5 days after the yellow fever booster vaccination. These receptors were obtained from a man younger than 45 who received the YFV17D yellow fever vaccine.

This clonotype showed up many times. The rearrangement joins TRBV20-1 to TRBJ2-1; unclear D gene. CDR3 length: 13 amino acids. Trimming took 6 bases from V and 4 from J, leaving 13 bases between them. Germline assignment: CDR1 DFQATT and CDR2 SNEGSKA (reference sequence). The CDR3 nucleotides read TGCAGTGCGACCTCCCAGGTTTACAATGAGCAGTTCTTC. This translates into CSATSQVYNEQFF.

Remarks on this clonotype: A much larger clone is a single base away; this may be a read error. The rearrangement links TRBV2 to TRBJ2-7; 7 positions agree with TRBD2. Germline CDR1 SNHLY, CDR2 FYNNEI. This CDR3 spans 15 amino acids. V lost 6 bases and J lost 3; bases outside the gene matches: 11. DNA of the CDR3: TGTGCCAGCAGCAGCCGAGGACGGGGGGTCTACGAGCAGTACTTC. Encoded protein: CASSSRGRGVYEQYF.

This clonotype was detected ten times or more. This chain links TRBV7-2 with TRBJ1-5; TRBD1 matches at 7 bases. After removal of 7 bases from V and 4 bases from J, the junction contained 10 bases not matched to a gene. CDR1 and CDR2 from the germline V gene are SGHTA and FQGNSA. The length of the CDR3 is 15 residues. The CDR3 region has the DNA TGTGCCAGCACCATCGAAGGGGGCAGGAATCAGCCCCAGCATTTT. Translation gives CASTIEGGRNQPQHF.

This clonotype was seen repeatedly, ten times or more. The chain has TRBV11-2 and TRBJ2-4, with TRBD1 identical over 7 bases. This CDR3 has 15 residues. J was trimmed by 7 bases and V by 1 base; bases with no gene match: 7. Germline V lookup: CDR1 SGHAT, CDR2 FQNNGV. The DNA for the CDR3 is TGTGCCAGCAGCTTAGGAGCGCAGGGGGTCAACATTCAGTACTTC. This gives the protein CASSLGAQGVNIQYF. Based on the CDR3 plus reference TRBV11-2 and TRBJ2-4, the full variable domain is EAGVAQSPRYKIIEKRQSVAFWCNPISGHATLYWYQQILGQGPKLLIQFQNNGVVDDSQLPKDRFSAERLKGVDSTLKIQPAKLEDSAVYLCASSLGAQGVNIQYFGAGTRLSVL.

In its sample, this clonotype was seen many times. The chain joins TRBV20-1 to TRBJ2-1; 12 bases are shared with TRBD2. This CDR3 comprises 12 residues. The V and J ends lost 3 bases and 12 bases, in that order; junction bases with no gene match: 3. The germline V gene has CDR1 DFQATT and CDR2 SNEGSKA (reference sequence). CDR3 in amino acids: CSASLAGGWQFF. CDR3 nucleotides: TGCAGTGCTAGCCTAGCGGGAGGGTGGCAGTTCTTC.

This clonotype was counted only a few times. The J gene is TRBJ1-6, the V gene TRBV25-1; D remains unclear. The CDR3 loop spans 14 amino acids. The V end was cut by 7 bases, the J end by 8 bases, with 15 bases between. Germline V gene data show CDR1 as MGHDK and CDR2 as SYGVNS. The CDR3 loop is CASTPSLGDSPLHF. DNA for the CDR3: TGTGCCAGCACCCCCAGCTTAGGCGATTCACCCCTCCACTTT.

This clonotype was counted at least ten times. The chain has TRBV24-1 and TRBJ2-1; 11 positions match TRBD2. CDR3 length: 16 residues. V lost 2 bases and J lost 3; bases outside the gene matches: 2. Germline V gene sequence: CDR1 KGHDR, CDR2 SFDVKD. The CDR3 reads CATSDSGLADYNEQFF. For the CDR3, the DNA is TGTGCCACCAGTGATTCGGGACTAGCGGACTACAATGAGCAGTTCTTC.

This clonotype was counted many times. The genes are TRBV20-1 and TRBJ2-3, with D possibly matching TRBD1 (6 bases). This CDR3 comprises 15 residues. Trimming pared 3 bases from V and 4 bases from J, leaving 17 bases between. CDR1 is DFQATT, CDR2 SNEGSKA, per germline (reference sequence). CDR3 protein: CSASEILQGSDTQYF. The CDR3 nucleotides read TGCAGTGCTAGTGAAATCCTACAGGGATCAGATACGCAGTATTTT.

The table lists this clonotype with a few counts. This chain links TRBV4-3 with TRBJ2-3; 7 bases map to TRBD1. V shed 4 bases and J 7 bases; nucleotides not matched to a gene: 11. CDR3 length equals 15 residues. Germline CDR1 reads LGHNA; CDR2 reads YSLEER. CDR3 region: CASSPSVTGIHTQYF. DNA for the CDR3: TGCGCCAGCAGCCCGAGCGTGACAGGGATCCATACGCAGTATTTT.

The rearrangement joins TRBV28 to TRBJ1-6, with 7 nucleotides matching TRBD1. Germline V gene lookup returns CDR1 MDHEN and CDR2 SYDVKM. CDR3 length: 17 amino acids. With 7 bases clipped from V and 12 bases from J, the junction kept 21 bases outside the gene matches. The CDR3 reads CASMWGRGTASMGPLHF. CDR3 in DNA: TGTGCCAGCATGTGGGGGCGAGGGACAGCCAGCATGGGACCCCTCCACTTT.

Regarding this clonotype: This clone may be a read error of a much larger clone one base away. The chain links TRBV12-3 or TRBV12-4 to TRBJ2-1; 7 bases align to TRBD2. This CDR3 is built from 17 residues. The CDR3 bases are TGTGCCATCAGTTTGGATCTACTAGCGACCTCCTACAATGAGCAGTTCTTC. Its translation: CAISLDLLATSYNEQFF.

This clonotype was counted at least ten times. The V gene is TRBV5-1, the J gene TRBJ2-3; the match to TRBD2 covers 8 bases. J lost 0 bases, V lost 3 bases, and 6 bases had no gene match. This CDR3 region has 16 residues. Germline CDR1 reads SGHRS; CDR2 reads YFSETQ. DNA for the CDR3: TGCGCCAGCAGCTCCGGACTAGCTGCTAGCACAGATACGCAGTATTTT. This codes for CASSSGLAASTDTQYF.

This clonotype was detected ten times or more. This rearrangement joins TRBV7-9 to TRBJ2-3; D tentatively fits TRBD1 or TRBD2 (5 bases each). The length of the CDR3 is 16 residues. Germline V gene sequence: CDR1 SEHNR, CDR2 FQNEAQ (reference sequence). V dropped 4 bases and J dropped 3 bases, with 17 bases sitting between them. The CDR3 nucleotides read TGTGCCAGCAGCTGGGATCCGGGACGGGTGACAGATACGCAGTATTTT. It codes for CASSWDPGRVTDTQYF.

V is TRBV20-1 and J is TRBJ2-3; possible D gene TRBD1, 6 bases. This CDR3 is 16 amino acids long. Germline lookup yields CDR1 DFQATT and CDR2 SNEGSKA (reference sequence). V shed 6 bases and J shed 6 bases, with 25 bases lying between them. The CDR3 bases are TGCAGTGCCGATCGTGAGGTAGCCGAGAGGGGGGATACGCAGTATTTT. Protein: CSADREVAERGDTQYF.

This clonotype was observed many times. This rearrangement joins TRBV5-6 to TRBJ2-1, with D tentatively TRBD1 (6 bases). The CDR3 loop spans 16 amino acids. V was pared by 0 bases and J by 7 bases, with 17 bases between. Germline lookup yields CDR1 SGHDT and CDR2 YYEEEE. The CDR3: CASSLVVGRGVNEQFF. The CDR3 region has the DNA TGTGCCAGCAGCTTGGTAGTTGGCAGGGGAGTAAATGAGCAGTTCTTC.

This clonotype was observed at least ten times. The V gene is TRBV7-8, the J gene TRBJ2-3; no clear D. The CDR3 covers 13 residues. Trimming shortened V by 5 bases and J by 3 bases, and 9 bases separated the two germline ends. Germline values: CDR1 SGHVS, CDR2 FQNEAQ. The CDR3 sequence is CASSPQWTDTQYF. In DNA form, the CDR3 reads TGTGCCAGCAGCCCCCAGTGGACAGATACGCAGTATTTT. Using reference TRBV7-8 and TRBJ2-3 for the parts outside the CDR3, the full variable domain is GAGVSQSPRYKVAKRGQDVALRCDPISGHVSLFWYQQALGQGPEFLTYFQNEAQLDKSGLPSDRFFAERPEGSVSTLKIQRTQQEDSAVYLCASSPQWTDTQYFGPGTRLTVL.

The table lists this clonotype with many counts. The chain couples TRBV7-9 to TRBJ2-2; D might be TRBD1 (6 bases). The CDR3 is 14 residues long. The V gene lost 3 bases and the J gene lost 5 bases, with 10 bases spanning the gap. CDR1 is SEHNR, CDR2 FQNEAQ, per germline (reference sequence). This CDR3 is CASSLYRETGELFF. In DNA form, the CDR3 reads TGTGCCAGCAGCTTGTACAGGGAAACCGGGGAGCTGTTTTTT. The full variable domain, with the rest looked up from reference TRBV7-9 and TRBJ2-2, is DTGVSQNPRHKITKRGQNVTFRCDPISEHNRLYWYRQTLGQGPEFLTYFQNEAQLEKSRLLSDRFSAERPKGSFSTLEIQRTEQGDSAMYLCASSLYRETGELFFGEGSRLTVL.

This clonotype was detected many times. The chain couples TRBV3-1 to TRBJ1-2; 8 bases align to TRBD1. The germline V gene has CDR1 LGHDT and CDR2 YNNKEL (reference sequence). The trim removed 0 bases at V and 0 bases at J, leaving 12 bases unmatched. CDR3 length: 19 residues. The CDR3 protein is CASSQEGWDRLATNYGYTF. The CDR3 bases are TGTGCCAGCAGCCAAGAGGGCTGGGACAGGCTAGCAACTAACTATGGCTACACCTTC.

This clonotype was seen many times. The V gene is TRBV10-3, the J gene TRBJ1-5, with D tentatively TRBD1 (6 bases). Per the germline V gene, CDR1 is ENHRY and CDR2 is SYGVKD. V shed 6 bases and J shed 4 bases, with 10 bases lying between them. The CDR3 spans 13 residues. For the CDR3, the DNA is TGTGCCATCAGGGGACACGGAAATCAGCCCCAGCATTTT. Protein: CAIRGHGNQPQHF.

The chain couples TRBV30 to TRBJ1-2, with 7 bases aligning to TRBD1. This CDR3 comprises 12 residues. In germline, CDR1 is GTSNPN, CDR2 SVGIG (reference sequence). Trimming removed 4 bases from V and 4 bases from J; junction bases left unmatched: 3. For the CDR3, the DNA is TGTGCCTGGAACAGGGGAATCTATGGCTACACCTTC. Its protein is CAWNRGIYGYTF.

As for this clonotype: A much larger clone differs by one base, so this may be a read error. The V call is TRBV5-5, the J call TRBJ2-2; D call uncertain. Germline V gene lookup returns CDR1 SGHKS and CDR2 YYEKEE (reference sequence). Trimming took 5 bases from V and 4 from J, leaving 15 bases between them. The CDR3 totals 15 residues. CDR3 region: CASRSPQRSTGELFF. Here the CDR3 DNA reads TGTGCCAGCAGGAGCCCGCAGAGAAGCACCGGGGAGCTGTTTTTT.

This clonotype was detected ten times or more. V and J are TRBV18 and TRBJ2-1, with D unclear. Germline CDR1 KGHSH, CDR2 LQKENI. This CDR3 has 16 residues. Trimming shortened V by 2 bases and J by 0 bases, and 11 bases separated the two germline ends. The CDR3 DNA is TGTGCCAGCTCACCAGCGATAAGCAACTCCTACAATGAGCAGTTCTTC. Amino acids: CASSPAISNSYNEQFF.

Details on this clonotype: A clone one base away is much larger, so this may be a read error. The chain joins TRBV5-1 to TRBJ1-4, with D unresolved. Germline V gene data show CDR1 as SGHRS and CDR2 as YFSETQ. The CDR3 has 14 amino acids. The CDR3 protein is CASRGGTTKEKLFF. As DNA, the CDR3 is TGCGCCAGCCGAGGCGGAACAACTAAGGAAAAACTGTTTTTT. Together with reference TRBV5-1 and TRBJ1-4, the CDR3 gives the full variable domain: KAGVTQTPRYLIKTRGQQVTLSCSPISGHRSVSWYQQTPGQGLQFLFEYFSETQRNKGNFPGRFSGRQFSNSRSEMNVSTLELGDSALYLCASRGGTTKEKLFFGSGTQLSVL.